This entry concerns a single TCR beta chain. These data originate in a study of cytomegalovirus exposure and HLA in healthy donors. Germline loops: CDR1 SGHDT, CDR2 YYEEEE. V lost 5 bases and J 0 bases, leaving 9 bases between the germline ends. This CDR3 has 14 residues. Profiling relied on immunoSEQ multiplex PCR, and the TCRdb table lists in-frame clones only, not all of them. The sample has about 66,000 clones, approximately 96% seen once. V usage is TRBV5-6 and J usage is TRBJ2-1; D remains unclear. Material for sequencing was PBMCs. The source is a woman aged 18-29 years in good health and CMV-seropositive. The CDR3 here is CASSLGFSYNEQFF. The CDR3 DNA is TGTGCCAGCAGTCTAGGTTTCTCCTACAATGAGCAGTTCTTC.